This T cell receptor (beta chain) was retrieved from a study of metastatic and nonmetastatic thyroid tumors. TCRdb re-analyzed the PCR reads through MiXCR. The data show around 44,000 clones, with over 25% seen just once and almost 10% held by the top ten. Germline CDR1 MNHEY, CDR2 SVGAGI. The CDR3 loop spans 14 amino acids. Thyroid surgery had not been preceded by any treatment in any patient. Turning to this clone: Its matching antigen is unknown. A junction end diverges from the germline sequence, so it may reflect a read error.

Study findings and constraints: It was reportedly found that TCR beta diversity was significantly higher in malignant thyroid tumors than in benign nodules, a difference seen in both blood and tumor samples.

This TCR derives from a male donor with papillary thyroid cancer or a benign thyroid nodule (not recorded which). Some clones in this sample may be carry-over from other donors' samples. V and J are TRBV6-5 and TRBJ1-1; TRBD1 agrees at 9 bases. Sequenced: blood. CDR3 loop: CASRLQGANTESFF. The CDR3 coding sequence is TGTGCCAGCAGATTACAGGGGGCGAACACTGAATCTTTCTTT.